This is a list of T cell receptor beta chains from one sample in a study of beta chain features in type 1 diabetes. Generated by immunoSEQ multiplex PCR, the TCRdb table keeps only in-frame clones and is missing some. The sample yields about 19,000 clones, around 46% seen once. Sequencing was done on a sample of stem cell memory CD4+ T cells from blood. The receptors stem from a man aged 18 to 29 in good health. Both conserved end residues are part of each CDR3. A D gene is named only where the DNA matches it firmly. A clone size is listed for some rows: how often the clone was seen (once, few, many), or a class if it is expanded.

>.|TRBV28|TRBJ2-7|12|.
TGTGCCAGCAGTGTACTCTCCTACGAGCAGTACTTC
CASSVLSYEQYF
>.|TRBV2|TRBJ2-7|15|.
TGTGCCAGCAGGGTCCGGGACACCGAGAACTACGAGCAGTACTTC
CASRVRDTENYEQYF
>.|TRBV4-2|TRBJ2-7|15|.
TGTGCCAGCAGCCAAGTGGCTAGCTCCTCCTACGAGCAGTACTTC
CASSQVASSSYEQYF
>.|TRBV28|TRBJ2-7|12|few
TGTGCCAGCAGTTTTCTCTCCTACGAGCAGTACTTC
CASSFLSYEQYF
>TRBD1|TRBV27|TRBJ1-5|18|.
TGTGCCAGCAGTTTATGGGGACAGGGTGCACTTAGCAATCAGCCCCAGCATTTT
CASSLWGQGALSNQPQHF
>.|TRBV5-4|TRBJ2-3|14|.
TGTGCCAGCACCCTCGGGTTATCCACAGATACGCAGTATTTT
CASTLGLSTDTQYF
>.|TRBV28|TRBJ1-5|15|.
TGTGCCAGCAGTTTAATTTCGGGAGGGGGTCAGCCCCAGCATTTT
CASSLISGGGQPQHF
>TRBD2|TRBV2|TRBJ2-1|13|few
TGTGCCAGCAGTGGGACTAGATTCGATGAGCAGTTCTTC
CASSGTRFDEQFF
>.|TRBV29-1|TRBJ2-3|13|few
TGCAGCGTTCGTAGGACTTTCACAGATACGCAGTATTTT
CSVRRTFTDTQYF
>.|TRBV5-1|TRBJ2-5|14|.
TGCGCCAGCAGCTTGATTCCCGGGTCGGAGACCCAGTACTTC
CASSLIPGSETQYF
>TRBD1|TRBV7-2|TRBJ1-2|16|.
TGTGCCAGCAGCTTAGCGTGGAAGGGCAGGGGGGACGGCTACACCTTC
CASSLAWKGRGDGYTF
>.|TRBV11-2|TRBJ1-6|15|once
TGTGCCAGCAGCACCGGACAGCTTGCAAATTCACCCCTCCACTTT
CASSTGQLANSPLHF
>.|TRBV7-2|TRBJ2-7|15|few
TGTGCCAGCAGCGAACTTAGCGGTATCTCCTACGAGCAGTACTTC
CASSELSGISYEQYF
>TRBD1|TRBV7-2|TRBJ1-5|14|.
TGTGCCAGCAGCCGAACAGGGGGCGATCAGCCCCAGCATTTT
CASSRTGGDQPQHF
>.|TRBV4-1|TRBJ2-1|14|.
TGCGCCAGCAGCCAAGTGTCCAGGGTGAATGAGCAGTTCTTC
CASSQVSRVNEQFF
>TRBD1|TRBV19|TRBJ1-6|13|.
TGTGCCAGCGCGGACAGGATAAATTCACCCCTCCACTTT
CASADRINSPLHF
>.|TRBV5-4|TRBJ1-6|15|.
TGTGCCAGCAGCTTGGAATCGGCAGGGGAATCACCCCTCCACTTT
CASSLESAGESPLHF
>.|TRBV28|TRBJ2-4|13|medium-sized
TGTGCCAGCAGCGAACAGCGGAGATACTTTCAGTACTTC
CASSEQRRYFQYF
>.|TRBV28|TRBJ2-7|12|.
TGTGCCAGTATCGGGAACTCCTACGAGCAGTACTTC
CASIGNSYEQYF